These 30 T cell receptor beta chains came from one sample sequenced in a study of neoadjuvant anti-PD-1 for oral cavity cancer. Time point defined: after neoadjuvant nivolumab, at surgical resection. TCRdb's table, derived via immunoSEQ multiplex PCR, lists solely in-frame clones and lacks some. The table has over 60,000 clones, approximately 87% seen once. The sequencing used PBMCs, collected after nivolumab (anti-PD-1) treatment. These receptors originate from a person aged 35-79 years with oral cavity squamous cell carcinoma.

The chain combines TRBV5-4 with TRBJ1-6, with TRBD1 matching over 7 bases. CDR1 and CDR2 from the germline V gene are SGHNT and YYREEE (reference sequence). This CDR3 spans 15 amino acids. J was trimmed by 7 bases and V by 5 bases; bases with no gene match: 9. Here the CDR3 reads CASREGATGNSPLHF. The DNA for the CDR3 is TGTGCCAGCAGGGAGGGGGCAACGGGGAATTCACCCCTCCACTTT.

The CDR3: CAITPRGFSGSSLSSYNEQFF. The CDR3 coding sequence is TGTGCCATCACCCCTCGAGGGTTTAGCGGGAGTTCCCTCAGCTCCTACAATGAGCAGTTCTTC. The rearrangement links TRBV10-3 to TRBJ2-1; TRBD2 matches at 9 bases. The V and J ends lost 7 bases and 0 bases, in that order; junction bases with no gene match: 22. The CDR3 is 21 amino acids. Germline V gene data show CDR1 as ENHRY and CDR2 as SYGVKD.

The genes are TRBV11-2 and TRBJ2-2, with 7 positions matching TRBD1. Germline-derived CDR1 and CDR2 are SGHAT and FQNNGV. Trimming at V came to 4 bases and at J to 5 bases, leaving 7 bases not matched to a gene. This CDR3 region has 15 residues. CDR3 DNA: TGTGCCAGCAGCTCCCTAATGACAGGGACCGGGGAGCTGTTTTTT. This sequence encodes CASSSLMTGTGELFF.

The chain is built from TRBV28 and TRBJ2-3, with unresolved D. This CDR3 has 11 amino acids. The germline V and J ends were trimmed by 3 bases and 3 bases, with 1 base remaining between them. The V gene's germline CDR1 is MDHEN and CDR2 SYDVKM. CDR3 nucleotides: TGTGCCAGCAGTTTTACAGATACGCAGTATTTT. Translating gives CASSFTDTQYF.

The chain recombines TRBV19 with TRBJ1-2; no clear D. V lost 3 bases and J 8 bases, leaving 13 bases between the germline ends. The CDR3 length is 13 residues. Per germline, CDR1 LNHDA and CDR2 SQIVND (reference sequence). The CDR3 region is CASSIGSLGGYTF. CDR3 sequence (DNA): TGTGCCAGTAGTATCGGGTCTCTCGGGGGCTACACCTTC.

The chain carries TRBV4-1 and TRBJ1-1; D is ambiguous. The V end was cut by 3 bases, the J end by 3 bases, with 17 bases between. The CDR3 spans 16 residues. In germline, CDR1 is MGHRA, CDR2 YSYEKL. The CDR3 reads CASSHPPTSRYTEAFF. CDR3 nucleotides: TGCGCCAGCAGCCACCCGCCCACCTCGCGTTACACTGAAGCTTTCTTT.

This sequence joins TRBV29-1 and TRBJ2-5; 8 positions match TRBD2. V shed 6 bases and J 5 bases; nucleotides not matched to a gene: 5. The CDR3 is 12 amino acids. CDR1 and CDR2 (germline): SQVTM, ANQGSEA. Written as DNA, the CDR3 is TGCAGCGTCCGGGGGGGTAGGGAGACCCAGTACTTC. Translation gives CSVRGGRETQYF.

The CDR3 bases are TGTGCCAGCAGCCAAGCACCGGGACAGGGGGCGTGGGAGCAGTACTTC. Translating it yields CASSQAPGQGAWEQYF. The chain couples TRBV4-2 to TRBJ2-7; the match to TRBD1 covers 12 bases. CDR3 length equals 16 residues. V lost 1 base, J lost 7 bases, and 8 bases stayed unmatched. Germline CDR1 is LGHNA and CDR2 is YNFKEQ.

The V call is TRBV4-1, the J call TRBJ2-1, with 10 bases matching TRBD2. The CDR3 is made up of 19 amino acids. In germline, CDR1 is MGHRA, CDR2 YSYEKL. The J segment lost 1 base and the V segment lost 4 bases, leaving 13 bases of the junction unmatched. The DNA for the CDR3 is TGCGCCAGCAGCCCCCGTGCTAGCGGGAGCCGACATTCCTACAATGAGCAGTTCTTC. Its protein is CASSPRASGSRHSYNEQFF.

The chain combines TRBV6-5 with TRBJ1-1; D call uncertain. Trimming shortened V by 4 bases and J by 0 bases, and 15 bases separated the two germline ends. CDR3 length: 16 residues. Germline CDR1 reads MNHEY; CDR2 reads SVGAGI. Here the CDR3 reads CASSSRLLGMNTEAFF. The CDR3 coding sequence is TGTGCCAGCAGTTCTCGATTGCTGGGGATGAACACTGAAGCTTTCTTT.

The chain joins TRBV2 to TRBJ1-1; no firm D call. The CDR3 consists of 12 residues. V gave up 8 bases and J gave up 3 bases, with 10 bases separating them. CDR1 is SNHLY and CDR2 is FYNNEI in the germline V gene. The CDR3 DNA reads as TGTGCCAGCGTTGGACTGGACACTGAAGCTTTCTTT. It yields the protein CASVGLDTEAFF.

This chain joins TRBV6-5 and TRBJ1-2, with D perhaps matching TRBD1 (5 bases). This CDR3 region has 13 residues. With 1 base removed from V and 6 bases from J, the gap between germline ends came to 9 bases. In germline, CDR1 is MNHEY, CDR2 SVGAGI. CDR3 amino acids: CASSYFGTHGYTF. In DNA form, the CDR3 reads TGTGCCAGCAGTTACTTCGGGACCCATGGCTACACCTTC.

CDR3 residues: CASSITGDNTEAFF. The CDR3 coding sequence is TGTGCCAGTAGTATTACAGGCGATAACACTGAAGCTTTCTTT. This sequence joins TRBV19 and TRBJ1-1; weak D call: TRBD1 (5 bases). Germline CDR1 is LNHDA and CDR2 is SQIVND (reference sequence). The CDR3 loop spans 14 amino acids. V was pared by 3 bases and J by 2 bases, with 10 bases between.

V gene TRBV11-2 combines with J gene TRBJ2-2; D is tentatively TRBD1 or TRBD2 (5 bases each). Trimming stripped 0 bases from V and 16 bases from J, with 15 bases between. The CDR3 is made up of 13 amino acids. Germline V gene data show CDR1 as SGHAT and CDR2 as FQNNGV. CDR3: CASSLEGPGVTFF. CDR3 bases: TGTGCCAGCAGCTTAGAGGGACCCGGGGTGACGTTTTTT.

This clone was seen a single time. This sequence joins TRBV6-5 and TRBJ2-3; TRBD1 matches at 7 bases. From germline, CDR1 is MNHEY and CDR2 SVGAGI. J was trimmed by 0 bases and V by 2 bases; bases with no gene match: 2. The CDR3 sequence is 15 residues long. CDR3 loop: CASSYTGASTDTQYF. In nucleotides, the CDR3 is TGTGCCAGCAGTTACACAGGGGCGAGCACAGATACGCAGTATTTT.

The V gene is TRBV5-4, the J gene TRBJ1-1; D is perhaps TRBD1 (5 bases). From germline, CDR1 is SGHNT and CDR2 YYREEE (reference sequence). Trimming removed 0 bases from V and 4 bases from J, with 16 bases in between. The CDR3 has 16 amino acids. CDR3 sequence (DNA): TGTGCCAGCAGCTTGGGGGGTGCAGAGGGGCTCACTGAAGCTTTCTTT. This codes for CASSLGGAEGLTEAFF.

The chain links TRBV5-5 to TRBJ1-1; D perhaps matches TRBD1 (6 bases). Looked up from germline, CDR1 is SGHKS and CDR2 is YYEKEE (reference sequence). The CDR3 consists of 17 residues. With 2 bases removed from V and 5 bases from J, the gap between germline ends came to 22 bases. The CDR3 spells CASSLRGGRVSRTEAFF. CDR3 bases: TGTGCCAGCAGCTTACGCGGGGGGCGCGTAAGTAGGACTGAAGCTTTCTTT.

The chain employs TRBV5-1 and TRBJ2-1, with 9 bases aligning to TRBD1. The CDR3 contains 16 residues. Germline CDR1 is SGHRS and CDR2 is YFSETQ. Trimming took 4 bases from V and 2 from J; bases not matched to a gene: 7. CDR3: CASSLRGTGPYNEQFF. The CDR3 DNA reads TGCGCCAGCAGCCTACGGGGGACAGGGCCCTACAATGAGCAGTTCTTC.

In this sample, this clone turned up a few times. The rearrangement uses TRBV6-1 and TRBJ1-6; 10 bases align to TRBD1. V lost 8 bases and J lost 14; bases outside the gene matches: 15. Germline V gene sequence: CDR1 MNHNS, CDR2 SASEGT. This CDR3 spans 15 amino acids. This chain's CDR3 is CASLSPGQGSLALHF. The CDR3 region has the DNA TGTGCCAGCTTGTCGCCGGGACAGGGGTCGTTGGCCCTCCACTTT.

The gene calls are TRBV6-5 and TRBJ2-5; TRBD2 aligns across 13 bases. Unmatched junction bases numbered 4, after V lost 8 bases and J lost 4 bases. CDR1 and CDR2 (germline): MNHEY, SVGAGI. The CDR3 runs 14 residues. The CDR3 coding sequence is TGTGCCAGCCGGACTAGCGGGAGTCCAGAGACCCAGTACTTC. It is translated as CASRTSGSPETQYF.

This chain links TRBV9 with TRBJ2-7; maybe TRBD1 (6 bases). The V and J ends lost 3 bases and 3 bases respectively, with 13 bases between them. The length of the CDR3 is 14 residues. The germline V gene has CDR1 SGDLS and CDR2 YYNGEE. The CDR3 nucleotides are TGTGCCAGCAGCGCAGGTCAGGGGAACTACGAGCAGTACTTC. This encodes CASSAGQGNYEQYF.

The CDR3 bases are TGTGCCAGCAGTGAATCGTCCGGGATTTTAGTTGCTAACTATGGCTACACCTTC. Its protein is CASSESSGILVANYGYTF. This chain connects TRBV2 to TRBJ1-2; D gene uncertain. CDR1 and CDR2 from the germline V gene are SNHLY and FYNNEI. Trimming removed 2 bases from V and 0 bases from J, with 19 bases in between. The CDR3 has 18 amino acids.

The V gene is TRBV4-1, the J gene TRBJ2-5; D possibly corresponds to TRBD2 (5 bases). CDR1 is MGHRA, CDR2 YSYEKL, per germline. The CDR3 extends over 13 amino acids. V lost 3 bases to trimming and J lost 7 bases, with 12 bases between them. The CDR3 reads CASSHPGEGTQYF. In DNA, the CDR3 is TGCGCCAGCAGCCACCCGGGCGAGGGGACCCAGTACTTC.

V gene TRBV10-1 combines with J gene TRBJ2-3; D gene unclear. Trimming took off 3 bases at V and 2 bases at J, with 3 bases between the two ends. The germline V gene encodes CDR1 WNHNN and CDR2 SYGVQD (reference sequence). This CDR3 has 12 amino acids. The chain's CDR3 is CASSDYTDTQYF. The CDR3, as DNA: TGCGCCAGCAGTGATTACACAGATACGCAGTATTTT.

This sequence joins TRBV5-1 and TRBJ2-7; TRBD2 matches 10 bases. Trimming cost V 5 bases and J 8 bases; bases outside gene matches: 13. The germline CDR1 and CDR2 sequences are SGHRS and YFSETQ. The CDR3 contains 15 residues. The CDR3 DNA sequence: TGCGCCAGCAGAGATACGGATCTAGCGGGGGCTAAGCAGTACTTC. This encodes CASRDTDLAGAKQYF.

The rearrangement uses TRBV5-1 and TRBJ1-6; TRBD1 might be the D (5 bases). CDR3 length: 15 residues. Per the germline V gene, CDR1 is SGHRS and CDR2 is YFSETQ. V was trimmed by 0 bases and J by 9 bases, leaving 13 bases between them. In DNA, the CDR3 is TGCGCCAGCAGCTTGGCGGCAGGGTCGGCTTCACCCCTCCACTTT. This encodes CASSLAAGSASPLHF.

This clone has only a few counts. This chain joins TRBV4-1 and TRBJ1-5, with 9 positions matching TRBD1. This CDR3 has 16 residues. Germline V gene lookup returns CDR1 MGHRA and CDR2 YSYEKL. Trimming took 0 bases from V and 7 from J; bases not matched to a gene: 7. CDR3 in DNA: TGCGCCAGCAGCCAAGATTGGGACAGGGTAAACCAGCCCCAGCATTTT. Protein sequence: CASSQDWDRVNQPQHF.

This chain joins TRBV7-9 and TRBJ2-7; tentative D call: TRBD2 (6 bases). CDR3 size: 15 residues. V gave up 4 bases and J gave up 5 bases, with 18 bases separating them. From germline, CDR1 is SEHNR and CDR2 FQNEAQ (reference sequence). Written as DNA, the CDR3 is TGTGCCAGCAGCTCCGGGGGTAGCGGAGGGGACGAGCAGTACTTC. Translating it yields CASSSGGSGGDEQYF.

This chain joins TRBV4-1 and TRBJ1-1; D gene uncertain. V shed 3 bases and J shed 1 base, with 15 bases lying between them. CDR3 size: 16 residues. Germline V gene lookup returns CDR1 MGHRA and CDR2 YSYEKL. The CDR3 reads CASSHPSRSTNTEAFF. In DNA, the CDR3 is TGCGCCAGCAGCCATCCCTCACGAAGTACGAACACTGAAGCTTTCTTT.

The V gene is TRBV7-9, the J gene TRBJ2-7; D is perhaps TRBD1 (6 bases). Germline V gene data show CDR1 as SEHNR and CDR2 as FQNEAQ (reference sequence). The CDR3 extends over 13 amino acids. The ends were cut back, 3 bases at V and 6 bases at J, with 12 bases in the middle. CDR3 nucleotide sequence: TGTGCCAGCAGCTTCACAGGGCTCAGCGAGCAGTACTTC. This gives the protein CASSFTGLSEQYF.